This T cell receptor (beta chain) originates from a study of blood T cells in healthy people across ages. Alongside a J-beta primer mix, a sample-barcoded 5' primer served in a second PCR lasting roughly 7 to 11 cycles. TCRdb recomputed calls from the 5' RACE reads with MiXCR, one row per CDR3 protein. The sample has about 1.6 million distinct CDR3 sequences, about 31% seen once. The study, taken as a whole, reports: Considered underestimates were the diversity estimates obtained from one million T cells. Naive T cell percentage and TCR beta diversity correlated strongly. Roughly linearly, TCR beta diversity per million T cells fell as age increased. Higher diversity and more naive CD4+ cells were features of long-lived donors, compared to aged donors.

From germline, CDR1 is LGHDT and CDR2 YNNKEL (reference sequence). CDR3 length: 16 residues. V was clipped by 5 bases and J by 2 bases, with 17 bases between them. Of note for this clonotype: Its antigen remains unidentified.

The material sequenced was blood. The clonotype comes from a woman in her twenties or thirties in good health. This chain joins TRBV3-1 and TRBJ2-3, with D possibly called TRBD1 or TRBD2 (5 bases each). CDR3 region: CASSAKSGGFTDTQYF. In DNA, the CDR3 is TGTGCCAGCAGCGCAAAGTCTGGGGGATTCACAGATACGCAGTATTTT.